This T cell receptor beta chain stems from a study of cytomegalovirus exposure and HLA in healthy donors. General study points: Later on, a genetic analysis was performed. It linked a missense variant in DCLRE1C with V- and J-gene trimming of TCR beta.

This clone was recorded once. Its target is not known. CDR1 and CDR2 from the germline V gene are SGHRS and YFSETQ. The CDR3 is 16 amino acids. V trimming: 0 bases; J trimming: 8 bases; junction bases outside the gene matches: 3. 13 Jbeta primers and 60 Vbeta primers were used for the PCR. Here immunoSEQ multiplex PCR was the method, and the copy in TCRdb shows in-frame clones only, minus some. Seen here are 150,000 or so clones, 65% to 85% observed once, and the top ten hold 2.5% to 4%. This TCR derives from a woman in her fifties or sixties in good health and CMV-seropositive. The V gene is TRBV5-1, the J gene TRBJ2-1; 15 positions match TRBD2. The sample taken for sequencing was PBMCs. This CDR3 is CASSLGTSGGVDEQFF. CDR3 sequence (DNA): TGCGCCAGCAGCTTGGGGACTAGCGGGGGGGTCGATGAGCAGTTCTTC.